This TCR beta chain came from a study of PD-1 blockade in classical Hodgkin lymphoma. Background on the study: Patients had nivolumab dosed at 3 mg/kg, delivered intravenously every 2 weeks. Study-level findings and limits: Complete responders' baseline diversity resembled that of newly diagnosed patients. CD4+ but not CD8+ TCR diversity rose significantly by C4D1. The causes of the repertoire differences, possibly disease activity or prior therapy, remain undefined.

Clones were sequenced by immunoSEQ multiplex PCR, and TCRdb holds only the in-frame ones, with some missing. The sample lists about 28,000 clones, roughly 78% occurring once. Comment on this clone: Its target is not known.

Time point reported: cycle 4 day 1 (C4D1), after around six weeks of nivolumab. Every patient had relapsed following autologous stem cell transplantation, and cohorts differed in brentuximab vedotin exposure. Trimming pared 4 bases from V and 8 bases from J, leaving 11 bases between. The CDR3 is 12 amino acids. Germline V gives CDR1 SEHNR, CDR2 FQNEAQ (reference sequence). The chain combines TRBV7-9 with TRBJ1-2; maybe TRBD1 (6 bases). The sequence was collected from a human donor with classical Hodgkin lymphoma. Material: peripheral blood mononuclear cells (PBMCs), obtained before the fourth cycle of nivolumab. The CDR3 bases are TGTGCCAGCAGCTCCGGCAGGGGCGGCTACACCTTC. This sequence encodes CASSSGRGGYTF.